Each of the 28 T cell receptor beta chains below was sequenced from the same sample in a study of CD4 T cells in relation to SARS-CoV-2 and coronaviruses. CD4+ T cells from unexposed donors were obtained before the COVID-19 pandemic (2011-2018). Using immunoSEQ multiplex PCR, the repertoire was profiled, and TCRdb retains in-frame clones only, with some absent. In the table there are approximately 70,000 clones, about 92% of which are singletons. Sample: naive CD4+ T cells from PBMCs. Subset indicated: naive CD4+ T cells isolated by negative enrichment. The receptors derive from a human donor in good health.

This clone was detected only once. This rearrangement joins TRBV2 to TRBJ2-4; D might be TRBD2 (7 bases). Germline-derived CDR1 and CDR2 are SNHLY and FYNNEI. Trimming removed 5 bases from V and 0 bases from J, with 14 bases in between. The CDR3 extends over 16 amino acids. Here the CDR3 DNA reads TGTGCCAGCAGTCTCCGGGGGGCGGAAGCCAAAAACATTCAGTACTTC. This translates into CASSLRGAEAKNIQYF.

J is TRBJ2-7 and V is TRBV7-9; D gene ambiguous. V gave up 7 bases and J gave up 6 bases, with 10 bases separating them. CDR3 size: 11 residues. Germline loops: CDR1 SEHNR, CDR2 FQNEAQ (reference sequence). The CDR3 reads CASTLAGEQYF. The CDR3 nucleotides are TGTGCCAGCACGCTGGCTGGCGAGCAGTACTTC.

CDR3 in amino acids: CASSQTGQGFYEKLFF. The CDR3 DNA reads TGTGCCAGTAGCCAGACCGGACAGGGTTTTTATGAAAAACTGTTTTTT. The chain couples TRBV19 to TRBJ1-4, with TRBD1 identical over 8 bases. Germline V gene lookup returns CDR1 LNHDA and CDR2 SQIVND (reference sequence). CDR3 length: 16 amino acids. V gave up 6 bases and J gave up 6 bases; unmatched junction bases: 12.

The genes are TRBV5-1 and TRBJ1-6; no reliable D call. The ends were cut back, 4 bases at V and 5 bases at J, with 7 bases in the middle. In germline, CDR1 is SGHRS, CDR2 YFSETQ. CDR3 size: 13 residues. The CDR3 loop reads CASSVTDNSPLHF. CDR3 DNA: TGCGCCAGCAGCGTGACGGATAATTCACCCCTCCACTTT.

The genes are TRBV5-1 and TRBJ2-5; 10 bases map to TRBD2. The J segment lost 5 bases and the V segment lost 4 bases, leaving 11 bases of the junction unmatched. The CDR3 consists of 16 residues. Germline CDR1 SGHRS, CDR2 YFSETQ. The CDR3 loop is CASSLNEGTSVETQYF. The CDR3, as DNA: TGCGCCAGCAGCCTAAACGAAGGGACTAGCGTGGAGACCCAGTACTTC. Full variable domain (missing parts from reference TRBV5-1 and TRBJ2-5): KAGVTQTPRYLIKTRGQQVTLSCSPISGHRSVSWYQQTPGQGLQFLFEYFSETQRNKGNFPGRFSGRQFSNSRSEMNVSTLELGDSALYLCASSLNEGTSVETQYFGPGTRLLVL.

The V and J genes are TRBV5-1 and TRBJ2-3; 9 bases align to TRBD2. The CDR3 runs 16 residues. CDR1 and CDR2 (germline): SGHRS, YFSETQ. Trimming at V came to 0 bases and at J to 3 bases, leaving 5 bases not matched to a gene. The CDR3 region has the DNA TGCGCCAGCAGCTTGGCTCCAGCGGGGGGAACAGATACGCAGTATTTT. Its translation: CASSLAPAGGTDTQYF. Together with reference TRBV5-1 and TRBJ2-3, the CDR3 gives the full variable domain: KAGVTQTPRYLIKTRGQQVTLSCSPISGHRSVSWYQQTPGQGLQFLFEYFSETQRNKGNFPGRFSGRQFSNSRSEMNVSTLELGDSALYLCASSLAPAGGTDTQYFGPGTRLTVL.

The rearrangement uses TRBV11-2 and TRBJ2-3, with D possibly TRBD1 on 6 matching bases. Germline CDR1 reads SGHAT; CDR2 reads FQNNGV. Trimming left V 5 bases short and J 10 bases short, with 16 bases between. The CDR3 consists of 13 residues. Here the CDR3 DNA reads TGTGCCAGCAGCCCCCAAACAGGGTGGGCGCAGTATTTT. Translating gives CASSPQTGWAQYF.

The gene calls are TRBV4-1 and TRBJ2-7; no clear D. Germline lookup yields CDR1 MGHRA and CDR2 YSYEKL. Trimming pared 0 bases from V and 2 bases from J, leaving 14 bases between. The CDR3 has 16 amino acids. The CDR3 coding sequence is TGCGCCAGCAGCCAAGATATCGCCAGACGACCCTACGAGCAGTACTTC. This translates into CASSQDIARRPYEQYF.

The chain joins TRBV7-3 to TRBJ2-3, with TRBD2 matching 16 bases. The CDR3 is made up of 15 amino acids. From germline, CDR1 is SGHTA and CDR2 FQGTGA. J gave up 10 bases and V 5 bases, and 6 bases lay outside the gene matches. The DNA for the CDR3 is TGTGCCAGCAGCCCCGGGACTAGCGGGGGGGATCCGCAGTATTTT. It translates to CASSPGTSGGDPQYF.

The V gene is TRBV28, the J gene TRBJ2-4; 13 positions match TRBD2. CDR1 is MDHEN and CDR2 is SYDVKM in the germline V gene. V shed 2 bases and J 4 bases; nucleotides not matched to a gene: 2. The CDR3 is made up of 16 amino acids. This CDR3 is CASSLTTSGRKNIQYF. Written as DNA, the CDR3 is TGTGCCAGCAGTTTAACGACTAGCGGGAGGAAAAACATTCAGTACTTC. The complete variable domain, with remaining parts taken from reference TRBV28 and TRBJ2-4, reads DVKVTQSSRYLVKRTGEKVFLECVQDMDHENMFWYRQDPGLGLRLIYFSYDVKMKEKGDIPEGYSVSREKKERFSLILESASTNQTSMYLCASSLTTSGRKNIQYFGAGTRLSVL.

V usage is TRBV3-1 (or the pseudogene TRBV3-2) and J usage is TRBJ1-1; D possibly corresponds to TRBD1 (5 bases). Germline-derived CDR1 and CDR2 are LGHDT and YNNKEL (reference sequence). V was pared by 1 base and J by 0 bases, with 9 bases between. CDR3 length equals 15 residues. Here the CDR3 DNA reads TGTGCCAGCAGCCAAGCGGGGACGATGAACACTGAAGCTTTCTTT. This codes for CASSQAGTMNTEAFF.

The rearrangement links TRBV6-6 to TRBJ2-5; 9 bases agree with TRBD1. Unmatched junction bases numbered 13, after V lost 10 bases and J lost 4 bases. CDR1 and CDR2 from the germline V gene are MNHNY and SVGAGI (reference sequence). CDR3 length: 15 amino acids. As DNA, the CDR3 is TGTGCCACCGTCCCCGGGACAGGGAATGGAGAGACCCAGTACTTC. Translation: CATVPGTGNGETQYF.

The chain joins TRBV18 to TRBJ1-2, with D possibly being TRBD1 (6 bases). CDR3 length: 15 amino acids. Trimming took off 0 bases at V and 8 bases at J, with 16 bases between the two ends. Germline CDR1 KGHSH, CDR2 LQKENI. The CDR3 region has the DNA TGTGCCAGCTCACCACCCAACAGGGTTGAAGCCGGCTACACCTTC. It yields the protein CASSPPNRVEAGYTF.

V gene TRBV5-1 combines with J gene TRBJ2-3, with 11 positions matching TRBD2. The length of the CDR3 is 16 residues. V gave up 2 bases and J gave up 7 bases; unmatched junction bases: 9. CDR1 and CDR2 from the germline V gene are SGHRS and YFSETQ. This chain's CDR3 is CASSLGTSGLGNTQYF. The CDR3, as DNA: TGCGCCAGCAGCTTAGGGACTAGCGGACTCGGGAATACGCAGTATTTT.

The chain links TRBV10-3 to TRBJ2-3, with unresolved D. Germline V gene data show CDR1 as ENHRY and CDR2 as SYGVKD. The germline V and J ends were trimmed by 5 bases and 4 bases, with 10 bases remaining between them. The CDR3 covers 13 residues. The CDR3 protein is CAISMNVADTQYF. The CDR3 DNA reads as TGTGCCATCAGTATGAATGTGGCAGATACGCAGTATTTT.

As for this clone: The junction differs from germline at one of its ends, possibly a read error. The chain couples TRBV7-7 to TRBJ2-7; 9 bases map to TRBD2. The V gene's germline CDR1 is SSHAT and CDR2 FNYEAQ (reference sequence). The CDR3 is 17 residues long. In nucleotides, the CDR3 is TGTGCTAGCAGCCCCAGGGTCTTAGCGGGAGATGGGGACGAGCAGTACTTC. Encoded protein: CASSPRVLAGDGDEQYF.

The V and J genes are TRBV7-9 and TRBJ2-7, with 8 bases aligning to TRBD2. Germline assignment: CDR1 SEHNR and CDR2 FQNEAQ (reference sequence). This CDR3 is built from 14 residues. The J segment lost 3 bases and the V segment lost 1 base, leaving 2 bases of the junction unmatched. The CDR3 DNA reads TGTGCCAGCAGCTTAGTAGCGGGAATCTACGAGCAGTACTTC. Residues: CASSLVAGIYEQYF.

The gene calls are TRBV2 and TRBJ2-3, with 9 bases fitting TRBD2. J was trimmed by 6 bases and V by 2 bases; bases with no gene match: 15. CDR1 is SNHLY and CDR2 is FYNNEI in the germline V gene. This CDR3 contains 18 residues. The DNA of the CDR3 is TGTGCCAGCAGTGAAACGAGCCGGGGAGCGGGGGGCCGGGATACGCAGTATTTT. This sequence encodes CASSETSRGAGGRDTQYF.

The chain is built from TRBV18 and TRBJ2-7; 11 nucleotides align to TRBD1. This CDR3 has 15 residues. The germline CDR1 and CDR2 sequences are KGHSH and LQKENI. V dropped 6 bases and J dropped 7; count of bases not matched to a gene: 11. CDR3 in amino acids: CASSPRDRGLWEQYF. CDR3 DNA sequence: TGTGCCAGCTCCCCTAGGGACAGGGGGTTATGGGAGCAGTACTTC.

The rearrangement uses TRBV9 and TRBJ1-2; D not certain. CDR1 and CDR2 from the germline V gene are SGDLS and YYNGEE. CDR3 length equals 14 residues. Trimming left V 0 bases short and J 1 base short, with 7 bases between. The CDR3 DNA follows: TGTGCCAGCAGCGTAGGTACGCATAACTATGGCTACACCTTC. Translating it yields CASSVGTHNYGYTF.

This clone was picked up one time. The V and J genes are TRBV24-1 and TRBJ2-2, with TRBD1 identical over 8 bases. With 1 base clipped from V and 8 bases from J, the junction kept 23 bases outside the gene matches. Germline-derived CDR1 and CDR2 are KGHDR and SFDVKD. The CDR3 is 21 residues long. CDR3 region: CATSDLPGQATSLSTPGELFF. CDR3 DNA sequence: TGTGCCACCAGTGATTTACCGGGACAGGCGACTAGTTTATCCACCCCAGGGGAGCTGTTTTTT.

The rearrangement links TRBV7-9 to TRBJ2-1; 13 bases fit TRBD2. The CDR3 length is 16 residues. The V and J ends lost 6 bases and 6 bases, in that order; junction bases with no gene match: 8. CDR1 is SEHNR, CDR2 FQNEAQ, per germline (reference sequence). The CDR3 DNA follows: TGTGCCAGCAGAAAAAGCGGGACTAGCGGGACCAATGAGCAGTTCTTC. Its protein is CASRKSGTSGTNEQFF. Filled out from reference TRBV7-9 and TRBJ2-1, the complete variable domain reads DTGVSQNPRHKITKRGQNVTFRCDPISEHNRLYWYRQTLGQGPEFLTYFQNEAQLEKSRLLSDRFSAERPKGSFSTLEIQRTEQGDSAMYLCASRKSGTSGTNEQFFGPGTRLTVL.

The genes are TRBV19 and TRBJ1-1, with 8 bases identical to TRBD1. The germline V gene has CDR1 LNHDA and CDR2 SQIVND (reference sequence). CDR3 size: 14 residues. V was pared by 4 bases and J by 4 bases, with 5 bases of the junction left unmatched. In DNA form, the CDR3 reads TGTGCCAGTAGTAAAGGACAGGGTGTCACTGAAGCTTTCTTT. Protein sequence: CASSKGQGVTEAFF.

This clone was seen a handful of times. J is TRBJ2-7 and V is TRBV30; the D gene is possibly TRBD1 (5 bases). The CDR3 spans 14 residues. In germline, CDR1 is GTSNPN, CDR2 SVGIG (reference sequence). Trimming cost V 2 bases and J 5 bases, with 16 bases left between them. The DNA for the CDR3 is TGTGCCTGGAGTTTGGGGCTGCGTGTGGACGAGCAGTACTTC. The encoded protein is CAWSLGLRVDEQYF. Full variable domain (rest looked up from reference TRBV30 and TRBJ2-7): SQTIHQWPATLVQPVGSPLSLECTVEGTSNPNLYWYRQAAGRGLQLLFYSVGIGQISSEVPQNLSASRPQDRQFILSSKKLLLSDSGFYLCAWSLGLRVDEQYFGPGTRLTVT.

This sequence joins TRBV4-1 and TRBJ1-2; maybe TRBD1 (6 bases). CDR1 MGHRA and CDR2 YSYEKL come from the germline V gene. Trimming removed 0 bases at V and 8 bases at J, with 16 bases between. The CDR3 is 15 residues long. CDR3 sequence (DNA): TGCGCCAGCAGCCAAGATGGGGCGGGGGCGCGAGGCTACACCTTC. Its protein is CASSQDGAGARGYTF.

This chain links TRBV28 with TRBJ1-2; D unresolved. V lost 6 bases, J lost 5 bases, and 22 bases lay in between. CDR1 is MDHEN and CDR2 is SYDVKM in the germline V gene. The CDR3 spans 16 residues. In DNA form, the CDR3 reads TGTGCCAGCAGCTCCCCGGCGCGACCGCCAAATTATGGCTACACCTTC. Its protein is CASSSPARPPNYGYTF.

The V call is TRBV7-9, the J call TRBJ1-4; 7 positions match TRBD1. Per germline, CDR1 SEHNR and CDR2 FQNEAQ (reference sequence). The junction had 12 bases not matched to a gene; V was cut back by 5 bases and J by 6 bases. This CDR3 comprises 16 residues. CDR3 bases: TGTGCCAGCAGCGTCGACAGGGCAGGTTGGGATGAAAAACTGTTTTTT. Translation gives CASSVDRAGWDEKLFF.

The chain is built from TRBV20-1 and TRBJ1-1; D is possibly TRBD1 (5 bases). The CDR3 sequence is 14 residues long. Germline CDR1 DFQATT, CDR2 SNEGSKA (reference sequence). Trimming removed 6 bases at V and 5 bases at J, with 19 bases between. In nucleotides, the CDR3 is TGCAGTGCCAGTGCGGGGGGTGGGGATACTGAAGCTTTCTTT. This gives the protein CSASAGGGDTEAFF.